This T cell receptor (beta chain) was documented in a study of cytomegalovirus exposure and HLA in healthy donors. Study-level information: About 80 million unique TCRs from HLA-typed donors made up an early data release. Study-wide points: Association of a missense DCLRE1C variant with TCR beta V- and J-gene trimming was reported in a later analysis.

For this clone: Its antigen is not identified.

Germline-derived CDR1 and CDR2 are LNHDA and SQIVND (reference sequence). The germline V and J ends were trimmed by 3 bases and 4 bases, with 21 bases remaining between them. The CDR3 is made up of 17 amino acids. It was with 60 Vbeta and 13 Jbeta primers that the PCR ran. Measured with immunoSEQ multiplex PCR; TCRdb has only the in-frame clones, and not every one. The table records 75,000 to 80,000 clones, 60% to 85% of them present only once. The receptor was derived from a man aged 35 to 55 in good health and CMV-seronegative. The gene calls are TRBV19 and TRBJ1-1; tentatively, D is TRBD1 (6 bases). Sequenced input: PBMCs. Here the CDR3 DNA reads TGTGCCAGTAGTATTGAAGACCTACAGGGTCGGGCCACTGAAGCTTTCTTT. It yields the protein CASSIEDLQGRATEAFF.